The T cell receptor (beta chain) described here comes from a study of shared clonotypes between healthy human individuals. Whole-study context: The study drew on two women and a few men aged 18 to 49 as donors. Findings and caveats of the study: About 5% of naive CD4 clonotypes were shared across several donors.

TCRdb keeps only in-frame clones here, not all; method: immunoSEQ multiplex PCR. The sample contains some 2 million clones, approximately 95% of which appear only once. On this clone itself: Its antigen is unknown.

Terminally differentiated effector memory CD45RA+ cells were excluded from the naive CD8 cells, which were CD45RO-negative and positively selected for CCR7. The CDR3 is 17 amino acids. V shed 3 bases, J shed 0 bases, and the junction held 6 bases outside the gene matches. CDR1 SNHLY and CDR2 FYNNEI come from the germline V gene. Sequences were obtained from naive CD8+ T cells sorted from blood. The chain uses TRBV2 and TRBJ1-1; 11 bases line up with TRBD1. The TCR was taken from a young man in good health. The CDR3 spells CASSDKGTGGMNTEAFF. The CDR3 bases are TGTGCCAGCAGTGATAAGGGGACAGGGGGGATGAACACTGAAGCTTTCTTT.